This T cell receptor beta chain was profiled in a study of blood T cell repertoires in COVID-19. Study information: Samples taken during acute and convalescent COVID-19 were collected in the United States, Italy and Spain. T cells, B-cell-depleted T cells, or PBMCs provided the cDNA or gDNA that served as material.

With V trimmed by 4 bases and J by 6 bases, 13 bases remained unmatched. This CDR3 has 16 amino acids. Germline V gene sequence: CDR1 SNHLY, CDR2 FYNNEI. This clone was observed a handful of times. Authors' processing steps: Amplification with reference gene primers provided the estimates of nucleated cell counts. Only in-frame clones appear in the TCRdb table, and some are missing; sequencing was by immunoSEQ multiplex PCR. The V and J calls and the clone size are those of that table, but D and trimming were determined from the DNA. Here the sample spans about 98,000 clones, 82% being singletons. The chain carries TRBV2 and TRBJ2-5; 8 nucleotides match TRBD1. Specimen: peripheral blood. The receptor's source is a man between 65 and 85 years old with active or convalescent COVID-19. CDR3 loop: CASSGGLGSGGQTQYF. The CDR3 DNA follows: TGTGCCAGCAGTGGGGGTCTTGGGTCAGGGGGCCAGACCCAGTACTTC.